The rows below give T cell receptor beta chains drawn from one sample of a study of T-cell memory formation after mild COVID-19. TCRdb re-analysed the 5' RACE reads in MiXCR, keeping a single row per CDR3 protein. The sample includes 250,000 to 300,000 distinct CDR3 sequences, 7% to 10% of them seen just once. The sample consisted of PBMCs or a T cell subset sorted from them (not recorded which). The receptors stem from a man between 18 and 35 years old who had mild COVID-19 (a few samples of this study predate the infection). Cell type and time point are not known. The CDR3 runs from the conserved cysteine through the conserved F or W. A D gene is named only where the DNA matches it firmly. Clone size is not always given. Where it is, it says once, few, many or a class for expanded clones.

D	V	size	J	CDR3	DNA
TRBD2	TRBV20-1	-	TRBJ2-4	CSARLAGLAKNIQYF	TGCAGTGCAAGACTAGCGGGGTTAGCCAAAAACATTCAGTACTTC
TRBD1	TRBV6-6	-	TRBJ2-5	CASTGRGPSTNQETQYF	TGTGCCAGCACAGGCAGGGGGCCATCCACCAACCAAGAGACCCAGTACTTC
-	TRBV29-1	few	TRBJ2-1	CSVEEGGSGEISPYNEQFF	TGCAGCGTTGAAGAAGGTGGCAGCGGAGAAATCAGCCCTTACAATGAGCAGTTCTTC
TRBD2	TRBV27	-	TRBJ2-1	CASSLNPSAGGGNEQFF	TGTGCCAGCAGTTTAAACCCCTCAGCGGGGGGGGGCAATGAGCAGTTCTTC
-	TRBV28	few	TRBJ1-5	CASSAGTLDLQPQHF	TGTGCCAGCAGTGCGGGGACTTTGGACTTGCAGCCCCAGCATTTT
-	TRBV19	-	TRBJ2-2	CASSMKTGYSGELFF	TGTGCCAGTAGTATGAAAACAGGTTACAGCGGGGAGCTGTTTTTT
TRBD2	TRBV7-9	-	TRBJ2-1	CASSFESGGPYNEQFF	TGTGCCAGCAGCTTCGAAAGCGGGGGCCCCTACAATGAGCAGTTCTTC
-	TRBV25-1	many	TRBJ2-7	CASSESGTTYEQYF	TGTGCCAGCAGTGAATCAGGCACCACCTACGAGCAGTACTTC
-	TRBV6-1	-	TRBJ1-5	CASSELGAFQPQHF	TGTGCCAGCAGTGAATTGGGGGCTTTTCAGCCCCAGCATTTT
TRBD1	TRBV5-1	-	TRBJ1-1	CASSFDRGRTEAFF	TGCGCCAGCAGCTTTGACAGGGGGCGGACTGAAGCTTTCTTT
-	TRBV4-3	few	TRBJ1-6	CASSQVAGIGLPLHF	TGCGCCAGCAGCCAAGTCGCCGGGATCGGTCTCCCCCTCCACTTT
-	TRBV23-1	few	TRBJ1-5	CASSLGIRSNQPQHF	TGCGCCAGCAGTCTGGGGATTCGAAGCAATCAGCCCCAGCATTTT
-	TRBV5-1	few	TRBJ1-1	CASSRGGGVGAMNTEAFF	TGCGCCAGCAGCCGCGGGGGGGGCGTTGGTGCGATGAACACTGAAGCTTTCTTT
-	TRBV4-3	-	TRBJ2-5	CASSQDPGGWETQYF	TGCGCCAGCAGCCAAGACCCAGGGGGGTGGGAGACCCAGTACTTC
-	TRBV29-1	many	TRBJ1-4	CSVSGLFGMMDEKLFF	TGCAGCGTTAGCGGGCTCTTTGGGATGATGGATGAAAAACTGTTTTTT
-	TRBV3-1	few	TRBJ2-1	CASSQDEAGVVNEQFF	TGTGCCAGCAGCCAAGATGAGGCAGGGGTGGTCAATGAGCAGTTCTTC
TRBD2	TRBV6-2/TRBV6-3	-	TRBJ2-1	CASSPGTSLYNEQFF	TGTGCCAGCAGCCCCGGGACTAGCCTCTACAATGAGCAGTTCTTC